The rows below give T cell receptor beta chains drawn from one sample of a study of CD8+CD57+ T cells in acquired aplastic anemia. TCRdb reprocessed the reads with MiXCR, giving one entry per CDR3 protein. The table has nearly 60,000 distinct CDR3 sequences, approximately 50% seen once. Sequencing was performed on sorted CD4+, CD8+, or CD8+CD57+ T cells (not recorded which) from PBMCs. These receptor sequences come from a human donor with aplastic anemia. CDR3s include the opening cysteine and the closing phenylalanine or tryptophan. Fields, in order: V gene, D gene, clone size, J gene, CDR3 protein, CDR3 DNA. D genes are given only for firm matches. A row's size may be missing; if present it is once, few, many or a size class.

v_gene: TRBV2
d_gene: NA
abundance: NA
j_gene: TRBJ1-6
CDR3aa: CASSETAYSPLHF
CDR3nt: TGTGCCAGCAGTGAGACAGCATATTCACCCCTCCACTTT

v_gene: TRBV19
d_gene: NA
abundance: many
j_gene: TRBJ2-2
CDR3aa: CASSWGGLNTGELFF
CDR3nt: TGTGCCAGTAGTTGGGGCGGGTTGAACACCGGGGAGCTGTTTTTT

v_gene: TRBV7-9
d_gene: TRBD1
abundance: NA
j_gene: TRBJ1-5
CDR3aa: CASRPGTGAYQPQHF
CDR3nt: TGTGCCAGCAGACCCGGGACAGGGGCGTATCAGCCCCAGCATTTT

v_gene: TRBV15
d_gene: TRBD2
abundance: NA
j_gene: TRBJ2-3
CDR3aa: CATSRIAGGPSVDTQYF
CDR3nt: TGTGCCACCAGCAGAATAGCGGGAGGGCCCTCCGTCGATACGCAGTATTTT

v_gene: TRBV11-2
d_gene: TRBD2
abundance: NA
j_gene: TRBJ2-3
CDR3aa: CASSQSGGGGPARDTQYF
CDR3nt: TGTGCCAGCAGCCAGTCCGGCGGGGGGGGGCCGGCTCGAGATACGCAGTATTTT

v_gene: TRBV9
d_gene: NA
abundance: NA
j_gene: TRBJ2-5
CDR3aa: CASSVGTAQETQYF
CDR3nt: TGTGCCAGCAGCGTAGGGACGGCTCAAGAGACCCAGTACTTC

v_gene: TRBV6-2/TRBV6-3
d_gene: TRBD2
abundance: few
j_gene: TRBJ2-3
CDR3aa: CASSYSTGGYPTDTQYF
CDR3nt: TGTGCCAGCAGTTACTCAACGGGGGGATATCCCACAGATACGCAGTATTTT

v_gene: TRBV2
d_gene: TRBD1
abundance: NA
j_gene: TRBJ1-2
CDR3aa: CASGLGGGSGQDGYTF
CDR3nt: TGTGCCAGCGGGCTAGGGGGCGGGAGCGGGCAGGATGGCTACACCTTC

v_gene: TRBV9
d_gene: TRBD1
abundance: many
j_gene: TRBJ1-5
CDR3aa: CASSQTGYNQPQHF
CDR3nt: TGTGCCAGCAGCCAGACAGGGTACAATCAGCCCCAGCATTTT

v_gene: TRBV5-4
d_gene: NA
abundance: NA
j_gene: TRBJ2-7
CDR3aa: CASSFDAGYSYEQYF
CDR3nt: TGTGCCAGCAGCTTCGACGCGGGATATTCCTACGAGCAGTACTTC

v_gene: TRBV15
d_gene: TRBD1
abundance: NA
j_gene: TRBJ1-2
CDR3aa: CATSSGGDYGYTF
CDR3nt: TGTGCCACCAGCTCAGGGGGCGACTATGGCTACACCTTC

v_gene: TRBV27
d_gene: TRBD1
abundance: many
j_gene: TRBJ2-7
CDR3aa: CASSRQGSNEQYF
CDR3nt: TGTGCCAGCAGCCGACAGGGGAGTAACGAGCAGTACTTC

v_gene: TRBV7-2
d_gene: NA
abundance: NA
j_gene: TRBJ2-7
CDR3aa: CASSLVAATYEQYF
CDR3nt: TGTGCCAGCAGCTTAGTCGCAGCAACCTACGAGCAGTACTTC

v_gene: TRBV15
d_gene: NA
abundance: NA
j_gene: TRBJ2-3
CDR3aa: CATSRDGEGTDTQYF
CDR3nt: TGTGCCACCAGCAGAGACGGGGAGGGCACAGATACGCAGTATTTT

v_gene: TRBV4-1
d_gene: NA
abundance: NA
j_gene: TRBJ1-2
CDR3aa: CASSQDWAGNTEAFYGYTF
CDR3nt: TGCGCCAGCAGCCAAGATTGGGCAGGAAACACTGAAGCTTTCTATGGCTACACCTTC

v_gene: TRBV7-9
d_gene: NA
abundance: NA
j_gene: TRBJ2-1
CDR3aa: CASSGFKGNEQFF
CDR3nt: TGTGCCAGCAGCGGATTCAAGGGCAATGAGCAGTTCTTC

v_gene: TRBV7-9
d_gene: TRBD1
abundance: NA
j_gene: TRBJ1-5
CDR3aa: CASSWTGERDQPQHF
CDR3nt: TGTGCCAGCAGCTGGACAGGGGAACGGGATCAGCCCCAGCATTTT

v_gene: TRBV7-3
d_gene: NA
abundance: NA
j_gene: TRBJ2-1
CDR3aa: CASSIGTEQFF
CDR3nt: TGTGCCAGCAGCATCGGGACAGAGCAGTTCTTC

v_gene: TRBV10-3
d_gene: TRBD1
abundance: NA
j_gene: TRBJ1-6
CDR3aa: CAISESGQPYSPLHF
CDR3nt: TGTGCCATCAGTGAGTCGGGACAGCCCTATTCACCCCTCCACTTT

v_gene: TRBV7-3
d_gene: TRBD2
abundance: NA
j_gene: TRBJ2-3
CDR3aa: CASTLAGWDTQYF
CDR3nt: TGTGCCAGCACCCTAGCGGGGTGGGATACGCAGTATTTT

v_gene: TRBV11-2
d_gene: TRBD1
abundance: NA
j_gene: TRBJ1-6
CDR3aa: CASSLIQGAISYNSPLHF
CDR3nt: TGTGCCAGCAGCTTAATACAGGGGGCCATCTCCTATAATTCACCCCTCCACTTT

v_gene: TRBV9
d_gene: NA
abundance: many
j_gene: TRBJ2-5
CDR3aa: CASSVVGMETQYF
CDR3nt: TGTGCCAGCAGCGTCGTTGGAATGGAGACCCAGTACTTC

v_gene: TRBV19
d_gene: TRBD2
abundance: NA
j_gene: TRBJ2-3
CDR3aa: CASRAGGPIDTQYF
CDR3nt: TGTGCCAGTAGGGCGGGAGGGCCTATAGATACGCAGTATTTT

v_gene: TRBV7-9
d_gene: NA
abundance: medium-sized
j_gene: TRBJ2-7
CDR3aa: CASSEGGVSEQYF
CDR3nt: TGTGCCAGCAGCGAGGGTGGGGTTTCCGAGCAGTACTTC

v_gene: TRBV15
d_gene: NA
abundance: once
j_gene: TRBJ2-6
CDR3aa: CATSRWGTGPGANVLTF
CDR3nt: TGTGCCACCAGCAGATGGGGAACGGGTCCTGGGGCCAACGTCCTGACTTTC

v_gene: TRBV15
d_gene: NA
abundance: NA
j_gene: TRBJ2-5
CDR3aa: CATSKGQQKETQYF
CDR3nt: TGTGCCACCAGCAAAGGACAGCAAAAAGAGACCCAGTACTTC

v_gene: TRBV20-1
d_gene: TRBD1
abundance: NA
j_gene: TRBJ1-5
CDR3aa: CSAQAGTGNQPQHF
CDR3nt: TGCAGTGCCCAGGCCGGGACAGGAAATCAGCCCCAGCATTTT

v_gene: TRBV15
d_gene: NA
abundance: NA
j_gene: TRBJ1-2
CDR3aa: CATSRDTWDRGYTF
CDR3nt: TGTGCCACCAGCAGAGATACTTGGGATCGGGGCTACACCTTC

v_gene: TRBV9
d_gene: NA
abundance: many
j_gene: TRBJ1-6
CDR3aa: CASSVEGWNSPLHF
CDR3nt: TGTGCCAGCAGCGTAGAAGGCTGGAATTCACCCCTCCACTTT

v_gene: TRBV10-3
d_gene: NA
abundance: few
j_gene: TRBJ1-5
CDR3aa: CAISESFKDQPQHF
CDR3nt: TGTGCCATCAGTGAGTCGTTCAAAGATCAGCCCCAGCATTTT

v_gene: TRBV2
d_gene: TRBD1
abundance: NA
j_gene: TRBJ2-7
CDR3aa: CASNGDSEQYF
CDR3nt: TGTGCCAGCAATGGGGACAGCGAGCAGTACTTC

v_gene: TRBV2
d_gene: NA
abundance: NA
j_gene: TRBJ2-6
CDR3aa: CASSEALGSGANVLTF
CDR3nt: TGTGCCAGCAGTGAAGCGTTAGGCTCTGGGGCCAACGTCCTGACTTTC

v_gene: TRBV7-9
d_gene: NA
abundance: many
j_gene: TRBJ1-4
CDR3aa: CASSLIQGRNEKLFF
CDR3nt: TGTGCCAGCAGCCTTATCCAGGGGCGGAATGAAAAACTGTTTTTT

v_gene: TRBV29-1
d_gene: NA
abundance: NA
j_gene: TRBJ2-1
CDR3aa: CSVTAASLNEQFF
CDR3nt: TGCAGCGTTACGGCAGCGAGCCTCAATGAGCAGTTCTTC

v_gene: TRBV10-3
d_gene: NA
abundance: NA
j_gene: TRBJ2-2
CDR3aa: CAISASANTGELFF
CDR3nt: TGTGCCATCAGTGCTTCCGCGAACACCGGGGAGCTGTTTTTT

v_gene: TRBV5-6
d_gene: NA
abundance: NA
j_gene: TRBJ2-1
CDR3aa: CASSLGPAGNYEQFF
CDR3nt: TGTGCCAGCAGCTTGGGTCCTGCGGGAAACTACGAGCAGTTCTTC

v_gene: TRBV12-3/TRBV12-4
d_gene: NA
abundance: many
j_gene: TRBJ1-5
CDR3aa: CASTLTGSSQPQHF
CDR3nt: TGTGCCAGCACCTTAACAGGGAGTAGTCAGCCCCAGCATTTT

v_gene: TRBV4-2
d_gene: NA
abundance: many
j_gene: TRBJ1-1
CDR3aa: CASSHKVEGDTEAFF
CDR3nt: TGTGCCAGCAGCCATAAGGTGGAAGGGGACACTGAAGCTTTCTTT

v_gene: TRBV10-3
d_gene: NA
abundance: NA
j_gene: TRBJ1-2
CDR3aa: CAISESTPRDGYTF
CDR3nt: TGTGCCATCAGTGAGTCGACTCCCAGGGATGGCTACACCTTC

v_gene: TRBV2
d_gene: NA
abundance: NA
j_gene: TRBJ1-1
CDR3aa: CASSDWERNTEAFF
CDR3nt: TGTGCCAGCAGTGACTGGGAGAGGAACACTGAAGCTTTCTTT

v_gene: TRBV20-1
d_gene: NA
abundance: NA
j_gene: TRBJ2-2
CDR3aa: CSAQHHTGELFF
CDR3nt: TGCAGTGCCCAGCATCACACCGGCGAGCTGTTTTTT

v_gene: TRBV10-2
d_gene: TRBD2
abundance: NA
j_gene: TRBJ2-6
CDR3aa: CASRLAGGGGANVLTF
CDR3nt: TGCGCCAGCAGGCTAGCGGGAGGTGGTGGGGCCAACGTCCTGACTTTC

v_gene: TRBV28
d_gene: TRBD1
abundance: many
j_gene: TRBJ2-7
CDR3aa: CASSFKLGQATYEQYF
CDR3nt: TGTGCCAGCAGTTTTAAGTTGGGACAGGCGACCTACGAGCAGTACTTC

v_gene: TRBV7-9
d_gene: NA
abundance: NA
j_gene: TRBJ2-1
CDR3aa: CASSSGFF
CDR3nt: TGTGCCAGCAGCTCAGGGTTCTTC

v_gene: TRBV7-6
d_gene: NA
abundance: NA
j_gene: TRBJ1-1
CDR3aa: CASSSTTGSEAFF
CDR3nt: TGTGCCAGCAGCTCCACTACAGGGAGTGAAGCTTTCTTT

v_gene: TRBV9
d_gene: TRBD1
abundance: NA
j_gene: TRBJ2-1
CDR3aa: CASGGTGRYNEQFF
CDR3nt: TGTGCCAGCGGAGGGACAGGGAGATACAATGAGCAGTTCTTC

v_gene: TRBV7-8
d_gene: NA
abundance: NA
j_gene: TRBJ2-7
CDR3aa: CASSLSDIYEQYF
CDR3nt: TGTGCCAGCAGCTTATCTGACATTTACGAGCAGTACTTC